The rows below give T cell receptor beta chains drawn from one sample of a study of cytomegalovirus exposure and HLA in healthy donors. The protocol was immunoSEQ multiplex PCR, while the TCRdb copy is restricted to in-frame clones and leaves out a portion. The table lists some 140,000 clones, 85% of them singletons. Sequenced: PBMCs. These receptors came from a woman between 25 and 40 years old in good health and CMV-seropositive. Both conserved end residues are part of each CDR3. D genes are given only for firm matches. A clone size is listed for some rows: how often the clone was seen (once, few, many), or a class if it is expanded.

V gene	clone size	J gene	D gene	CDR3 DNA	CDR3 protein
TRBV18	.	TRBJ1-4	.	TGTGCCAGCTCACCACCAGGACAGTATAATGAAAAACTGTTTTTT	CASSPPGQYNEKLFF
TRBV6-1	.	TRBJ2-7	.	TGTGCCAGCAGTGGGATTCGGGGGGCTTACGAGCAGTACTTC	CASSGIRGAYEQYF
TRBV6-1	.	TRBJ2-7	TRBD2	TGTGCCAGCACCCCCCTAGCGGGAGAGCCCTACGAGCAGTACTTC	CASTPLAGEPYEQYF
TRBV28	.	TRBJ1-1	TRBD1	TGTGCCAGCAGTTTGCCCGGGACAGCTAACACTGAAGCTTTCTTT	CASSLPGTANTEAFF
TRBV7-6	.	TRBJ2-2	.	TGTGCCAGCAGTAGCGTAGGGGGCACCGGGGAGCTGTTTTTT	CASSSVGGTGELFF
TRBV7-3	.	TRBJ2-1	.	TGTGCCAGCAGCTTGGGTCTTCGGGGGTTATCGCACGATGAGCAGTTCTTC	CASSLGLRGLSHDEQFF
TRBV5-1	.	TRBJ2-5	.	TGCGCCAGCAGCTCAGGAGGTCGGGCAGAGACCCAGTACTTC	CASSSGGRAETQYF
TRBV5-4	.	TRBJ2-5	.	TGTGCCAGCAGGTGGGGACAAGTGGGGGGGTACCAAGAGACCCAGTACTTC	CASRWGQVGGYQETQYF
TRBV2	.	TRBJ1-2	TRBD1	TGTGCCAGCAGGAGGGACAGGGAGATTGATGGCTACACCTTC	CASRRDREIDGYTF
TRBV5-1	.	TRBJ1-1	TRBD1	TGCGCCAGCAGCCAACGACAGGGGACTTCTTCCGCGAACACTGAAGCTTTCTTT	CASSQRQGTSSANTEAFF
TRBV4-1	.	TRBJ2-3	.	TGCGCCAGCAGCCAAGGTGGGGCCACCACTAGCACAGATACGCAGTATTTT	CASSQGGATTSTDTQYF
TRBV5-8	few	TRBJ1-2	.	TGTGCCAGCACCACTACAGGGTTATATGGCTACACCTTC	CASTTTGLYGYTF
TRBV6-6	few	TRBJ2-7	TRBD1	TGTGCCAGCAGTCACAACACAGGGGGAAGAGAGCAGTACTTC	CASSHNTGGREQYF
TRBV13	.	TRBJ2-5	.	TGTGCCAGCAGCTTAGAGGGGGAGGAGACCCAGTACTTC	CASSLEGEETQYF
TRBV30	once	TRBJ2-7	TRBD2	TGTGCCTGGAGTGTAACTAGCGGCTACGAGCAGTACTTC	CAWSVTSGYEQYF
TRBV18	.	TRBJ1-2	.	TGTGCCAGCTCACTTCTTGGAGAGGGGGACACCTTC	CASSLLGEGDTF
TRBV27	.	TRBJ2-1	TRBD1	TGTGCCAGCAGTTTTTCCAGGGGGCTATACAATGAGCAGTTCTTC	CASSFSRGLYNEQFF
TRBV9	.	TRBJ1-1	TRBD1	TGTGCCAGCAGCGTAACAGGGGCGTCCGGGACTGAAGCTTTCTTT	CASSVTGASGTEAFF